These 8 T cell receptor beta chains were all obtained from the same sample, sequenced in a study of graft-versus-host responses after intestinal transplantation. Some clones are missing from TCRdb's copy, which holds only in-frame ones; the method was immunoSEQ multiplex PCR. The table lists roughly 60,000 clones, around 90% of them singletons. This sample comprised PBMCs, obtained 26 days after transplant. Receptor source: a human patient who received an intestinal transplant, so some T cells may come from the graft donor.

The chain employs TRBV13 and TRBJ2-1; 12 bases agree with TRBD2. V gave up 4 bases and J gave up 2 bases; unmatched junction bases: 3. Germline CDR1 is PRHDT and CDR2 is FYEKMQ (reference sequence). The CDR3 has 16 residues. The CDR3 reads CASSSRLAGAYNEQFF. CDR3 bases: TGTGCCAGCAGCTCCAGACTAGCGGGAGCCTACAATGAGCAGTTCTTC.

This clone has a single count. This chain joins TRBV4-2 and TRBJ2-3; TRBD2 aligns across 10 bases. The J segment lost 1 base and the V segment lost 4 bases, leaving 8 bases of the junction unmatched. Germline V gene sequence: CDR1 LGHNA, CDR2 YNFKEQ. The CDR3 totals 17 residues. CDR3 DNA: TGTGCCAGCAGCCCTCAGCGGGGGGGCCTTGGCACAGATACGCAGTATTTT. Its translation: CASSPQRGGLGTDTQYF.

This sequence joins TRBV7-2 and TRBJ1-4; D possibly corresponds to TRBD1 (5 bases). V lost 4 bases and J lost 2, with 8 bases in between. This CDR3 contains 14 residues. Germline CDR1 is SGHTA and CDR2 is FQGNSA. Here the CDR3 reads CASSSRGTNEKLFF. CDR3 sequence (DNA): TGTGCCAGCAGCTCCCGGGGGACTAATGAAAAACTGTTTTTT.

The genes are TRBV7-8 and TRBJ2-3, with 8 bases identical to TRBD2. Germline loops: CDR1 SGHVS, CDR2 FQNEAQ. J gave up 7 bases and V 3 bases, and 6 bases lay outside the gene matches. There are 14 residues in the CDR3. The CDR3 region has the DNA TGTGCCAGCAGCTTTCTCGGGGGGGGAAATACGCAGTATTTT. It codes for CASSFLGGGNTQYF.

This chain links TRBV10-2 with TRBJ2-1, with a possible D match to TRBD2 (5 bases). Germline V CDR1 and CDR2: WSHSY, SAAADI. The V and J ends lost 4 bases and 0 bases respectively, with 10 bases between them. This CDR3 is built from 15 residues. The CDR3 DNA is TGCGCCAGCAGTGGCGGGTCCAGCTCCTACAATGAGCAGTTCTTC. Translating it yields CASSGGSSSYNEQFF.

CDR3 region: CSVRQDGQSGANVLTF. CDR3 DNA: TGCAGCGTTCGACAGGACGGCCAATCTGGGGCCAACGTCCTGACTTTC. This chain connects TRBV29-1 to TRBJ2-6, with D perhaps matching TRBD1 (6 bases). Trimming shortened V by 5 bases and J by 1 base, and 15 bases separated the two germline ends. Germline assignment: CDR1 SQVTM and CDR2 ANQGSEA. The length of the CDR3 is 16 residues.

In this sample, this clone turned up once. The rearrangement uses TRBV6-5 and TRBJ1-1, with 8 bases lining up with TRBD1. With 5 bases clipped from V and 7 bases from J, the junction kept 6 bases outside the gene matches. The CDR3 spans 13 residues. The germline V gene has CDR1 MNHEY and CDR2 SVGAGI. CDR3 nucleotide sequence: TGTGCCAGCAGTAAACCGACAGGGGATGAAGCTTTCTTT. It yields the protein CASSKPTGDEAFF.

This rearrangement joins TRBV9 to TRBJ2-7, with 12 bases aligning to TRBD1. The CDR3 is 13 amino acids. Unmatched junction bases numbered 7, after V lost 10 bases and J lost 5 bases. Germline loops: CDR1 SGDLS, CDR2 YYNGEE. The CDR3 DNA reads as TGTGCCGGATCGGGACAGGGGGCCCACGAGCAGTACGTC. Translation: CAGSGQGAHEQYV.